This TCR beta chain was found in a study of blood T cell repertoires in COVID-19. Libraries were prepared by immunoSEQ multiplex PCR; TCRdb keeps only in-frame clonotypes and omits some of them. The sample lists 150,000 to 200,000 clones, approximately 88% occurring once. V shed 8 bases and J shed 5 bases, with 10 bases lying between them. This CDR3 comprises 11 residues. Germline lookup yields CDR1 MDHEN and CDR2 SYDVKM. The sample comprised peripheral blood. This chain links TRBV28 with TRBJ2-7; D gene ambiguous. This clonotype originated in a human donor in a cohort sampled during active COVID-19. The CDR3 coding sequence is TGTGCCAGCTCGCTTGCAGACGAGCAGTACTTC. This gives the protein CASSLADEQYF. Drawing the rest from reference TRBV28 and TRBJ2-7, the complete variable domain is DVKVTQSSRYLVKRTGEKVFLECVQDMDHENMFWYRQDPGLGLRLIYFSYDVKMKEKGDIPEGYSVSREKKERFSLILESASTNQTSMYLCASSLADEQYFGPGTRLTVT.